The 2 T cell receptor beta chains listed next were all sequenced from one sample in a study of technical replicates of blood from a few donors. Here immunoSEQ multiplex PCR was the method, and the copy in TCRdb shows in-frame clones only, minus some. Of approximately 93,000 clones listed, roughly 94% were seen once; the top ten hold under 0.3%. Sequenced sample: T cells isolated from PBMCs. These receptors were taken from a human donor in good health.

The chain uses TRBV6-5 and TRBJ2-7, with D unclear. Germline CDR1 is MNHEY and CDR2 is SVGAGI. With 1 base removed from V and 3 bases from J, the gap between germline ends came to 7 bases. The CDR3 has 13 amino acids. CDR3 in amino acids: CASSYLPGYEQYF. The DNA for the CDR3 is TGTGCCAGCAGTTACTTGCCAGGCTACGAGCAGTACTTC.

The chain employs TRBV19 and TRBJ1-5; 10 bases fit TRBD1. CDR1 is LNHDA and CDR2 is SQIVND in the germline V gene (reference sequence). With V trimmed by 1 base and J by 7 bases, 4 bases remained unmatched. The CDR3 is 15 amino acids. The CDR3 protein is CASSIARTGGQPQHF. CDR3 in DNA: TGTGCCAGTAGTATAGCGAGGACAGGGGGACAGCCCCAGCATTTT.